Following are 5 T cell receptor beta chains from one sample sequenced in a study of blood T cell repertoires in COVID-19. Measured with immunoSEQ multiplex PCR; TCRdb has only the in-frame clones, and not every one. This sample yields about 25,000 clones, of which 88% are seen a single time; 15% to 20% belongs to the top ten. Material for sequencing was peripheral blood. The receptors come from a man between 65 and 85 years old with acute or convalescent COVID-19.

This chain connects TRBV5-1 to TRBJ2-7; 9 positions agree with TRBD1. Germline assignment: CDR1 SGHRS and CDR2 YFSETQ. CDR3 length: 14 amino acids. V lost 1 base, J lost 8 bases, and 7 bases stayed unmatched. CDR3 DNA sequence: TGCGCCAGCAGCTTGCCCGGACAGGGGCTCCAGCAGTACTTC. Amino acid sequence: CASSLPGQGLQQYF.

In regard to this clone: A junction end diverges from the germline sequence, so it may reflect a read error. The genes are TRBV5-6 and TRBJ2-7; 13 bases are a match to TRBD2. Germline CDR1 SGHDT, CDR2 YYEEEE. The CDR3 is made up of 13 amino acids. The CDR3 loop is CASSPHGLAGATF. As DNA, the CDR3 is TGTGCCAGCAGCCCCCACGGACTAGCGGGAGCAACCTTC.

V and J are TRBV14 and TRBJ1-6; D possibly corresponds to TRBD1 (5 bases). Looked up from germline, CDR1 is SGHDN and CDR2 is FVKESK. This CDR3 spans 15 amino acids. V was shortened by 1 base and J by 9 bases, with 13 bases between the two germline ends. The CDR3 here is CASSQVQGSRSPLHF. In DNA form, the CDR3 reads TGTGCCAGCAGCCAAGTGCAGGGAAGTCGTTCACCCCTCCACTTT.

The V gene is TRBV2, the J gene TRBJ2-7; no clear D gene. The germline gives CDR1 SNHLY, CDR2 FYNNEI. CDR3 size: 14 residues. V lost 6 bases and J lost 3, with 15 bases in between. The CDR3 sequence: CASRDGLLNYEQYF. CDR3 nucleotides: TGTGCCAGCAGAGATGGTCTACTGAACTACGAGCAGTACTTC.

This sequence joins TRBV2 and TRBJ2-1, with 12 bases aligning to TRBD2. Germline assignment: CDR1 SNHLY and CDR2 FYNNEI. Trimming at V came to 1 base and at J to 8 bases, leaving 6 bases not matched to a gene. The CDR3 is 16 amino acids. The DNA for the CDR3 is TGTGCCAGCAGTGAAGAGAAGACTAGCGGGAGCCATGAGCAGTTCTTC. It translates to CASSEEKTSGSHEQFF.